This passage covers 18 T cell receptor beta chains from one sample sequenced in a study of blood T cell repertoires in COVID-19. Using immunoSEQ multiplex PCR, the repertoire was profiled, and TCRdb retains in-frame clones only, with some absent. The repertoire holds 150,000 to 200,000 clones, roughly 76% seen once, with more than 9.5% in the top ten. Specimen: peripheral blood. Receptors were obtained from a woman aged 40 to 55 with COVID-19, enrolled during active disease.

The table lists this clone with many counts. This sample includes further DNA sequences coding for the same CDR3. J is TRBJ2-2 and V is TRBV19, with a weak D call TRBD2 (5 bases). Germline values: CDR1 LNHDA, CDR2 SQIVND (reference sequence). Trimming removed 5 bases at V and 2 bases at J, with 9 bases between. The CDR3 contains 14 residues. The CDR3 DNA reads TGTGCCAGTAGTTACAGCGGAAACACCGGGGAGCTGTTTTTT. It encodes CASSYSGNTGELFF.

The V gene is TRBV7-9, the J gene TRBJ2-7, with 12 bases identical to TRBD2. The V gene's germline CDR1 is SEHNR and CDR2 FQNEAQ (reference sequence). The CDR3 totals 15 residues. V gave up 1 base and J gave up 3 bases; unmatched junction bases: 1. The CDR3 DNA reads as TGTGCCAGCAGCTTAGAACTAGCGGGAGGCTACGAGCAGTACTTC. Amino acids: CASSLELAGGYEQYF.

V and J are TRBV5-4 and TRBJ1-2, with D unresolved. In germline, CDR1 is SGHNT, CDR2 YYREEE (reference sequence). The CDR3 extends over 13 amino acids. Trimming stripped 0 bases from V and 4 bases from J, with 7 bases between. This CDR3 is CASSLERAYGYTF. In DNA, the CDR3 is TGTGCCAGCAGCTTGGAGCGGGCCTATGGCTACACCTTC.

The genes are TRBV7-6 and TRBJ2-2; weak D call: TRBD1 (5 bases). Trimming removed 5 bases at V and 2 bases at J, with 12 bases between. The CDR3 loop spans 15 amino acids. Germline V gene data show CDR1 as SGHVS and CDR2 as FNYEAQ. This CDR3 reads CASSPRGLNTGELFF. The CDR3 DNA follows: TGTGCCAGCAGCCCTAGGGGCCTAAACACCGGGGAGCTGTTTTTT. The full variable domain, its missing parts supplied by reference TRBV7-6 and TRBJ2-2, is GAGVSQSPRYKVTKRGQDVALRCDPISGHVSLYWYRQALGQGPEFLTYFNYEAQQDKSGLPNDRFSAERPEGSISTLTIQRTEQRDSAMYRCASSPRGLNTGELFFGEGSRLTVL.

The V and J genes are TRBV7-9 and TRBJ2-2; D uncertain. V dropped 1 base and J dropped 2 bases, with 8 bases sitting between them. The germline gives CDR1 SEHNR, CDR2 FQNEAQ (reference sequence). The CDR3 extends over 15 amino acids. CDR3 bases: TGTGCCAGCAGCTTAGTTAACAGAAACACCGGGGAGCTGTTTTTT. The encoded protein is CASSLVNRNTGELFF.

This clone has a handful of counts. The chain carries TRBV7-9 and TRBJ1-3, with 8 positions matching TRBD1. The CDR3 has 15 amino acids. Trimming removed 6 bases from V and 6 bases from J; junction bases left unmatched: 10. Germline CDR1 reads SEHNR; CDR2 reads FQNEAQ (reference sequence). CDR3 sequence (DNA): TGTGCCAGCAGTTCTAGACAGGGGATAGAAAACACCATATATTTT. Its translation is CASSSRQGIENTIYF.

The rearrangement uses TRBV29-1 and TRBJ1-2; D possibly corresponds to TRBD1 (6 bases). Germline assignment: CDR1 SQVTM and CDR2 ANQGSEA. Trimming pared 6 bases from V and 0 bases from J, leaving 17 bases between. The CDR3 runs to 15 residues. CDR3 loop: CSVKQRDRPNYGYTF. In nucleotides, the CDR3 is TGCAGCGTCAAACAACGAGACAGGCCTAACTATGGCTACACCTTC.

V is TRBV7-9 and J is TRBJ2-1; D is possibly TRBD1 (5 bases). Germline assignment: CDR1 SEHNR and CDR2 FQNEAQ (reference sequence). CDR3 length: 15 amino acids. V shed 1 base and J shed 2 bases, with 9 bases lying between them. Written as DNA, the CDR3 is TGTGCCAGCAGCTTAGATCAGGGCCCCTACAATGAGCAGTTCTTC. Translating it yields CASSLDQGPYNEQFF.

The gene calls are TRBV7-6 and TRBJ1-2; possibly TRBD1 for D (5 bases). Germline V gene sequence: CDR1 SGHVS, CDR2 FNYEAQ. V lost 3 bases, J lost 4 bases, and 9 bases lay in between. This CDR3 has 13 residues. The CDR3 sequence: CASSLDQGYGYTF. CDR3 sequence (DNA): TGTGCCAGCAGCTTGGATCAGGGCTATGGCTACACCTTC.

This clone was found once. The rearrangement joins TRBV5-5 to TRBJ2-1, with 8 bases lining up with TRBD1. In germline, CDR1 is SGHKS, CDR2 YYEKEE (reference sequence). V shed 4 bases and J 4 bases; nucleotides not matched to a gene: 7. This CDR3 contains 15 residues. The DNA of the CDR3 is TGTGCCAGCAGCCTGTCGGGACAGGCATACAATGAGCAGTTCTTC. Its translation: CASSLSGQAYNEQFF.

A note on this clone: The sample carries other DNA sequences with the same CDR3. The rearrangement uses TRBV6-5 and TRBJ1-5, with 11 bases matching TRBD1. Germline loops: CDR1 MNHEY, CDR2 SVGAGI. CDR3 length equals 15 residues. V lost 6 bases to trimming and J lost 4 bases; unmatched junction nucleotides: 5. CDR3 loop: CASRRGTGGNQPQHF. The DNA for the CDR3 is TGTGCCAGCAGGCGCGGGACAGGGGGAAATCAGCCCCAGCATTTT.

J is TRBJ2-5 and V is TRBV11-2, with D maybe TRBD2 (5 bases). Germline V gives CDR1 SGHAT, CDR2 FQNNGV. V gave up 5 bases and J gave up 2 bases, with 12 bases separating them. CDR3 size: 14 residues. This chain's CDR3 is CASSGTGIQETQYF. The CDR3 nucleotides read TGTGCCAGCAGCGGAACCGGGATTCAAGAGACCCAGTACTTC.

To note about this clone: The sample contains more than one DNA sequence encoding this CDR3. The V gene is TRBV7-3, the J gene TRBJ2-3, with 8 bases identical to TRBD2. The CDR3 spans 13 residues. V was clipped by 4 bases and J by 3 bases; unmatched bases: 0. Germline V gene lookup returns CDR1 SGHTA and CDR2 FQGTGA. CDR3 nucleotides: TGTGCCAGCAGCTCGGGGGGGACAGATACGCAGTATTTT. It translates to CASSSGGTDTQYF.

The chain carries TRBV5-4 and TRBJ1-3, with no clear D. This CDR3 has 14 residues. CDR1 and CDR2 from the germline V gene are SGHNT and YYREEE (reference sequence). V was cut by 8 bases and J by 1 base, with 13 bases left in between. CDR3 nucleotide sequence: TGTGCCAGGACGACGGCGGGTTCTGGAAACACCATATATTTT. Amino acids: CARTTAGSGNTIYF.

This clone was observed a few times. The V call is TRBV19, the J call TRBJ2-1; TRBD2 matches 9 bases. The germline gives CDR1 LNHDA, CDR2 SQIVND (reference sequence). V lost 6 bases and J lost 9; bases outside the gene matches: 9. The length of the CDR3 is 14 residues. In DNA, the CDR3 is TGTGCCAGTAGCTCAAGGGGCGGGAGGGGTGAGCAGTTCTTC. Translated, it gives CASSSRGGRGEQFF.

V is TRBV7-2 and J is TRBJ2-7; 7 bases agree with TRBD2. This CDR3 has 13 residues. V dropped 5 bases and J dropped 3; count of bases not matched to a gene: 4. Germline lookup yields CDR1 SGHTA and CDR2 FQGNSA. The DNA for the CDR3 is TGTGCCAGCAGCGGTAGCGGGCGCTACGAGCAGTACTTC. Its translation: CASSGSGRYEQYF.

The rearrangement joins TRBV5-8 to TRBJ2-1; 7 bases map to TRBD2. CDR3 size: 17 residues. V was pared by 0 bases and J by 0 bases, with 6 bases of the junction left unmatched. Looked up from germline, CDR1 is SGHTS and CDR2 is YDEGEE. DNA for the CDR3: TGTGCCAGCAGCTTGGGTCTTTGGGGGGGCTCCTACAATGAGCAGTTCTTC. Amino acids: CASSLGLWGGSYNEQFF.

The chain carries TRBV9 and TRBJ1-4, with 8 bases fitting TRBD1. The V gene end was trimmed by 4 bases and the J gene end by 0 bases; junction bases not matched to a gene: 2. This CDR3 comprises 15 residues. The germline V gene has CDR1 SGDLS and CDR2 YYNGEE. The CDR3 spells CASSQGAATNEKLFF. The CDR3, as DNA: TGTGCCAGCAGCCAGGGGGCGGCAACTAATGAAAAACTGTTTTTT.